This note documents a single TCR beta chain sequence. Seattle's cohort entered during active infection and was followed longitudinally. The data stem from a study of blood T cell repertoires in COVID-19. Study context: T cells, B-cell-depleted T cells, or PBMCs supplied cDNA or gDNA.

Between the trimmed V and J ends, which lost 4 bases and 5 bases, there was a span of 18 bases. Germline V gene data show CDR1 as SGHKS and CDR2 as YYEKEE (reference sequence). This CDR3 comprises 15 residues. The table came from immunoSEQ multiplex PCR; TCRdb's copy has only in-frame clones and leaves some out. The repertoire holds 100,000 to 120,000 clones, with around 85% as singletons. This clonotype originated in a woman aged 55-70 years with COVID-19, enrolled during active disease. The V call is TRBV5-5, the J call TRBJ1-1; D might be TRBD1 (5 bases). The sample comprised peripheral blood. CDR3 DNA: TGTGCCAGCAGCACAAGACAGAGGAGTAGTACTGAAGCTTTCTTT. It codes for CASSTRQRSSTEAFF.